The next 30 T cell receptor beta chains were all read from a single sample in a study of cytomegalovirus exposure and HLA in healthy donors. 13 Jbeta primers and 60 Vbeta primers were used for the PCR. Measured with immunoSEQ multiplex PCR; TCRdb has only the in-frame clones, and not every one. This table has over 150,000 clones, roughly three quarters appearing once. The specimen was PBMCs. The receptors were gathered from a man aged 25 to 40 in good health and CMV-seropositive.

This clone was seen a few times. This chain joins TRBV6-1 and TRBJ2-7, with 8 bases aligning to TRBD1. Germline values: CDR1 MNHNS, CDR2 SASEGT. This CDR3 contains 13 residues. Trimming cost V 11 bases and J 5 bases; bases outside gene matches: 11. The CDR3 sequence: CAGPRTGTNEQYF. CDR3 bases: TGTGCCGGACCTAGGACAGGGACCAACGAGCAGTACTTC.

The chain carries TRBV2 and TRBJ1-4, with 9 positions matching TRBD1. Germline values: CDR1 SNHLY, CDR2 FYNNEI. The CDR3 contains 14 residues. Losses at the gene ends were 5 bases for V and 8 bases for J; bases not matched to a gene: 6. The CDR3 loop reads CASSSQGAEEKLFF. The CDR3 DNA follows: TGTGCCAGCAGTTCACAGGGGGCGGAGGAAAAACTGTTTTTT.

The chain recombines TRBV10-3 with TRBJ2-7; a possible D gene is TRBD2 (6 bases). The V and J ends lost 3 bases and 2 bases respectively, with 11 bases between them. The CDR3 is 14 amino acids. Germline-derived CDR1 and CDR2 are ENHRY and SYGVKD. The CDR3 is CAISDPSDTYEQYF. The CDR3 DNA sequence: TGTGCCATCAGTGATCCTAGCGATACCTACGAGCAGTACTTC.

A remark on this clone: The CDR3 does not close with the conserved phenylalanine or tryptophan, likely indicating a read error. The DNA is left out, because the CDR3 cannot be placed on it with certainty; the CDR3 is given as TCRdb lists it. This chain's CDR3 is CASSVSSVAGSV. The chain is built from TRBV10-1 and TRBJ1-2; the DNA was not used to check the table's D call, TRBD1. The length of the CDR3 is 12 amino acids, counting both ends. In germline, CDR1 is WNHNN, CDR2 SYGVQD (reference sequence).

The V call is TRBV4-2, the J call TRBJ2-4, with 11 nucleotides matching TRBD2. Per germline, CDR1 LGHNA and CDR2 YNFKEQ. The CDR3 covers 15 residues. With 3 bases clipped from V and 7 bases from J, the junction kept 5 bases outside the gene matches. The CDR3 bases are TGTGCCAGCAGCCATACTAGCGGGAGTAGGAACATTCAGTACTTC. Amino acids: CASSHTSGSRNIQYF.

J is TRBJ1-3 and V is TRBV6-5, with 8 bases aligning to TRBD1. V lost 7 bases to trimming and J lost 4 bases; unmatched junction nucleotides: 3. The CDR3 is 13 residues long. CDR1 is MNHEY and CDR2 is SVGAGI in the germline V gene. The CDR3 DNA is TGTGCCAGCACGCGACAGGGGGGAAACACCATATATTTT. Protein product: CASTRQGGNTIYF.

This chain's CDR3 is CASSYGELSNQPQHF. The CDR3 bases are TGTGCCAGCAGTTACGGGGAGCTTAGCAATCAGCCCCAGCATTTT. This chain joins TRBV6-5 and TRBJ1-5; D unresolved. With 2 bases removed from V and 0 bases from J, the gap between germline ends came to 8 bases. The CDR3 is 15 amino acids. CDR1 is MNHEY and CDR2 is SVGAGI in the germline V gene.

The chain couples TRBV5-4 to TRBJ2-7; no definite D call. Germline V gene data show CDR1 as SGHNT and CDR2 as YYREEE (reference sequence). The CDR3 has 14 residues. Trimming took off 2 bases at V and 2 bases at J, with 11 bases between the two ends. The CDR3 DNA is TGTGCCAGCAGCTTCGGTGGGCCTACCTACGAGCAGTACTTC. This translates into CASSFGGPTYEQYF.

Details on this clone: An end of the junction differs from the germline gene, which may be a read error. V gene TRBV30 combines with J gene TRBJ1-2; 10 positions agree with TRBD1. The CDR3 contains 16 residues. Germline V gene lookup returns CDR1 GTSNPN and CDR2 SVGIG (reference sequence). In nucleotides, the CDR3 is TGTGCCTGGAGTGTCTCTCGGGACAGGGGTTTCTATGTCTACACCTTC. This translates into CAWSVSRDRGFYVYTF.

The DNA of the CDR3 is TGCGCCAGCAGCTTGCCCGGGAAAAACACTGAAGCTTTCTTT. Its translation: CASSLPGKNTEAFF. The gene calls are TRBV5-1 and TRBJ1-1, with unresolved D. V shed 1 base and J shed 2 bases, with 9 bases lying between them. Germline V gene data show CDR1 as SGHRS and CDR2 as YFSETQ. The CDR3 runs 14 residues.

The rearrangement links TRBV19 to TRBJ2-2, with 7 bases identical to TRBD2. The CDR3 length is 13 residues. V was pared by 9 bases and J by 7 bases, with 8 bases of the junction left unmatched. CDR1 is LNHDA and CDR2 is SQIVND in the germline V gene (reference sequence). Written as DNA, the CDR3 is TGTGCCAGCCGGGACTACCAAGTCGGGGAGCTGTTTTTT. Translated, it gives CASRDYQVGELFF.

The rearrangement joins TRBV7-3 to TRBJ2-5; no clear D. Trimming took off 6 bases at V and 2 bases at J, with 10 bases between the two ends. This CDR3 region has 13 residues. Looked up from germline, CDR1 is SGHTA and CDR2 is FQGTGA. The CDR3 nucleotides are TGTGCCAGCAGTCATCCAGGTCAAGAGACCCAGTACTTC. Its protein product is CASSHPGQETQYF.

The chain recombines TRBV5-1 with TRBJ2-1, with TRBD1 as a possible D gene (6 bases). Trimming cost V 0 bases and J 1 base, with 8 bases left between them. The CDR3 totals 15 residues. From germline, CDR1 is SGHRS and CDR2 YFSETQ. CDR3 sequence reads: CASSLEGTSYNEQFF. In nucleotides, the CDR3 is TGCGCCAGCAGCTTGGAAGGGACATCCTACAATGAGCAGTTCTTC.

The chain is built from TRBV19 and TRBJ2-7; D is unresolved. The CDR3 sequence is 12 residues long. Germline CDR1 reads LNHDA; CDR2 reads SQIVND (reference sequence). V dropped 7 bases and J dropped 2 bases, with 9 bases sitting between them. The CDR3 protein is CASTNSPYEQYF. The DNA for the CDR3 is TGTGCCAGTACTAACTCACCCTACGAGCAGTACTTC.

This chain joins TRBV19 and TRBJ2-7, with D unresolved. Germline assignment: CDR1 LNHDA and CDR2 SQIVND (reference sequence). The CDR3 loop spans 14 amino acids. Trimming cost V 5 bases and J 3 bases, with 14 bases left between them. The CDR3 loop is CASSPTTSNYEQYF. The CDR3 DNA sequence: TGTGCCAGTAGTCCGACGACAAGTAACTACGAGCAGTACTTC. The entire variable domain, with the rest obtained from reference TRBV19 and TRBJ2-7, is as follows: DGGITQSPKYLFRKEGQNVTLSCEQNLNHDAMYWYRQDPGQGLRLIYYSQIVNDFQKGDIAEGYSVSREKKESFPLTVTSAQKNPTAFYLCASSPTTSNYEQYFGPGTRLTVT.

This clone has only a few counts. The rearrangement joins TRBV19 to TRBJ2-3, with 7 nucleotides matching TRBD2. Germline V gene data show CDR1 as LNHDA and CDR2 as SQIVND (reference sequence). This CDR3 is 16 amino acids long. V was pared by 4 bases and J by 0 bases, with 7 bases of the junction left unmatched. CDR3 in amino acids: CASSTLAAFSTDTQYF. DNA of the CDR3: TGTGCCAGTAGTACTCTAGCGGCCTTTAGCACAGATACGCAGTATTTT.

The chain joins TRBV7-9 to TRBJ2-1; 8 bases line up with TRBD2. The CDR3 extends over 16 amino acids. Germline lookup yields CDR1 SEHNR and CDR2 FQNEAQ (reference sequence). Trimming cost V 1 base and J 0 bases; bases outside gene matches: 2. CDR3 bases: TGTGCCAGCAGCTTAGGGAGCGGGAGCTCCTACAATGAGCAGTTCTTC. It specifies CASSLGSGSSYNEQFF.

The chain couples TRBV15 to TRBJ1-4; 9 bases fit TRBD1. The CDR3 sequence is 17 residues long. V lost 0 bases to trimming and J lost 7 bases; unmatched junction nucleotides: 9. Germline-derived CDR1 and CDR2 are LNHNV and YYDKDF (reference sequence). The CDR3 reads CATSRDSRDREGEKLFF. The CDR3 DNA reads as TGTGCCACCAGCAGAGATAGTCGGGACAGGGAAGGTGAAAAACTGTTTTTT.

The rearrangement uses TRBV15 and TRBJ2-3; 8 bases map to TRBD2. After removal of 1 base from V and 3 bases from J, the junction contained 6 bases not matched to a gene. The CDR3 is 16 residues long. CDR1 and CDR2 from the germline V gene are LNHNV and YYDKDF (reference sequence). The CDR3 spells CATSRVAGGRTDTQYF. The CDR3 DNA reads as TGTGCCACCAGCAGAGTTGCGGGAGGTCGGACAGATACGCAGTATTTT.

This chain uses TRBV27 with TRBJ2-3; perhaps TRBD2 as D (5 bases). There are 13 residues in the CDR3. V lost 2 bases and J lost 12, with 15 bases in between. Germline loops: CDR1 MNHEY, CDR2 SMNVEV (reference sequence). The CDR3 region is CASSLVAPYLQYF. In DNA, the CDR3 is TGTGCCAGCAGTTTAGTAGCGCCCTACCTTCAGTATTTT.

This clone was seen more than once but under ten times. The chain employs TRBV5-4 and TRBJ2-1; D may be TRBD2 (7 bases). Trimming took 3 bases from V and 1 from J, leaving 14 bases between them. CDR1 and CDR2 (germline): SGHNT, YYREEE (reference sequence). CDR3 length: 16 amino acids. The CDR3 bases are TGTGCCAGCAGCTGGGGGGGGGCCGGGTCCTACAATGAGCAGTTCTTC. Its translation is CASSWGGAGSYNEQFF.

This clone has more than one count but fewer than ten. V is TRBV6-6 and J is TRBJ1-2, with 9 bases identical to TRBD1. Germline CDR1 and CDR2: MNHNY and SVGAGI (reference sequence). Unmatched junction bases numbered 11, after V lost 5 bases and J lost 7 bases. The CDR3 runs 15 residues. As DNA, the CDR3 is TGTGCCAGCAGTATGCAGACAGGGGGTTCGACTGGCTACACCTTC. Encoded protein: CASSMQTGGSTGYTF.

The chain combines TRBV19 with TRBJ2-1; 13 bases are a match to TRBD2. The CDR3 runs to 17 residues. CDR1 is LNHDA and CDR2 is SQIVND in the germline V gene (reference sequence). V lost 6 bases and J lost 0; bases outside the gene matches: 5. CDR3 nucleotide sequence: TGTGCCAGTAGGACTAGCGGGAGGAAGAGCTCCTACAATGAGCAGTTCTTC. Its translation: CASRTSGRKSSYNEQFF. Looking up the rest from reference TRBV19 and TRBJ2-1 gives the full variable domain: DGGITQSPKYLFRKEGQNVTLSCEQNLNHDAMYWYRQDPGQGLRLIYYSQIVNDFQKGDIAEGYSVSREKKESFPLTVTSAQKNPTAFYLCASRTSGRKSSYNEQFFGPGTRLTVL.

Comment on this clone: The junction shows a germline mismatch at one end, possibly a read error. The genes are TRBV13 and TRBJ2-6, with a weak D call TRBD1 (6 bases). The CDR3 has 18 amino acids. The V gene's germline CDR1 is PRHDT and CDR2 FYEKMQ (reference sequence). In DNA, the CDR3 is TGTGCCAGCAGCGTAGGGTACAGGGCTAGCTCTGGGGCCAACGTCCTGACTTTC. This gives the protein CASSVGYRASSGANVLTF.

The DNA for the CDR3 is TGTGCCAGGGGACTAGCGGGAGGGAATGAGCAGTTCTTC. Protein product: CARGLAGGNEQFF. The chain has TRBV6-5 and TRBJ2-1; 16 bases match TRBD2. With 9 bases clipped from V and 7 bases from J, the junction kept 0 bases outside the gene matches. The CDR3 contains 13 residues. CDR1 is MNHEY, CDR2 SVGAGI, per germline.

The chain couples TRBV6-1 to TRBJ2-7; 8 bases map to TRBD2. CDR3 length equals 14 residues. Trimming cost V 5 bases and J 3 bases; bases outside gene matches: 6. Germline-derived CDR1 and CDR2 are MNHNS and SASEGT. CDR3 in DNA: TGTGCCAGCAGTTCTTTAGCGGGGCTCTACGAGCAGTACTTC. Translation gives CASSSLAGLYEQYF.

This chain links TRBV9 with TRBJ2-7; 13 bases match TRBD2. The CDR3 covers 16 residues. Trimming at V came to 0 bases and at J to 6 bases, leaving 6 bases not matched to a gene. From germline, CDR1 is SGDLS and CDR2 YYNGEE. CDR3 residues: CASSVGTSGRQGEQYF. CDR3 coding DNA: TGTGCCAGCAGCGTAGGGACTAGCGGGAGACAAGGCGAGCAGTACTTC.

This clone was counted only a few times. V is TRBV7-9 and J is TRBJ1-2, with a tentative D call TRBD1 (5 bases). The CDR3 is made up of 12 amino acids. V was trimmed by 7 bases and J by 4 bases, leaving 10 bases between them. Germline V gene lookup returns CDR1 SEHNR and CDR2 FQNEAQ (reference sequence). The CDR3 DNA reads as TGTGCCAGCACCCCAGGGTCCTATGGCTACACCTTC. This gives the protein CASTPGSYGYTF. Looking up the rest from reference TRBV7-9 and TRBJ1-2 gives the full variable domain: DTGVSQNPRHKITKRGQNVTFRCDPISEHNRLYWYRQTLGQGPEFLTYFQNEAQLEKSRLLSDRFSAERPKGSFSTLEIQRTEQGDSAMYLCASTPGSYGYTFGSGTRLTVV.

The rearrangement joins TRBV9 to TRBJ2-1, with TRBD1 matching over 8 bases. The J segment lost 7 bases and the V segment lost 3 bases, leaving 9 bases of the junction unmatched. Germline loops: CDR1 SGDLS, CDR2 YYNGEE. This CDR3 has 15 amino acids. DNA for the CDR3: TGTGCCAGCAGCGCCACTTCGACAGGGGCTAATGAGCAGTTCTTC. This encodes CASSATSTGANEQFF.

This chain connects TRBV30 to TRBJ2-5, with TRBD2 as a possible D gene (6 bases). The CDR3 loop spans 13 amino acids. Germline V gives CDR1 GTSNPN, CDR2 SVGIG (reference sequence). V dropped 2 bases and J dropped 5 bases, with 12 bases sitting between them. In DNA, the CDR3 is TGTGCCTGGAGTATCGGACTAAGGGAGACCCAGTACTTC. It yields the protein CAWSIGLRETQYF.